This paragraph reports one T cell receptor beta chain. The antigen is undetermined. The data originate from a study of T cells after yellow fever vaccination. The overall study: SMART-Seq v4 Ultra Low Input handled preparation of low-cell-number fractions.

CDR3 size: 14 residues. V shed 8 bases and J 3 bases; nucleotides not matched to a gene: 7. Findings and limits, study-wide: The secondary response showed a weaker magnitude and a faster peak, day 5 versus 15.

Generation of TCR cDNA used 5'RACE template switching (which added a universal primer site and UMIs). TCRdb fed the 5' RACE reads into MiXCR, producing one record per CDR3 protein. The sample comprises more than 300,000 distinct CDR3 sequences, approximately 4.3% of which are singletons, and around 19% rests with the top ten. This chain uses TRBV12-3 or TRBV12-4 with TRBJ2-1, with 7 bases matching TRBD2. The source of this sequence is a man between 18 and 35 years old who received the YFV17D yellow fever vaccine. The source material was PBMCs, sampled 15 days after the yellow fever booster vaccination. CDR3 residues: CASLHGGGYNEQFF. The DNA for the CDR3 is TGTGCCAGCCTTCACGGCGGGGGCTACAATGAGCAGTTCTTC.